The rows below give T cell receptor beta chains drawn from one sample of a study of T cell responses to AZD1222 COVID-19 vaccine. Libraries were prepared by immunoSEQ multiplex PCR; TCRdb keeps only in-frame clonotypes and omits some of them. The sample shows 200,000 to 250,000 clones, just over 90% of them seen only once. The sequencing here drew on peripheral blood, taken on day 0 of MenACWY control vaccination. All receptors derive from an adult in good health. Each CDR3 is given with its conserved first and last residue. A D gene is named only where the DNA matches it firmly. Not every row has a clone size; where given, it reads once, few, many or a size class.

d_call | j_call | v_call | clone_size | cdr3_length | cdr3_aa | cdr3_nt
- | TRBJ2-1 | TRBV5-1 | once | 14 | CASSLPGTYNEQFF | TGCGCCAGCAGCTTGCCAGGGACCTACAATGAGCAGTTCTTC
- | TRBJ2-7 | TRBV28 | - | 12 | CASSLSGPEQYF | TGTGCCAGCAGTTTATCAGGGCCCGAGCAGTACTTC
- | TRBJ1-2 | TRBV6-5 | - | 10 | CASRDYGYTF | TGTGCCAGCAGAGATTATGGCTACACCTTC
- | TRBJ1-6 | TRBV7-9 | - | 13 | CASSPLVSSPLHF | TGTGCCAGCAGCCCCCTCGTGTCTTCACCCCTCCACTTT
- | TRBJ1-2 | TRBV3-1/TRBV3-2 | - | 12 | CASRLRQSGYTF | TGTGCCAGCAGACTGAGACAAAGCGGCTACACCTTC
- | TRBJ1-3 | TRBV7-2 | once | 13 | CASSRGSGNTIYF | TGTGCCAGCAGTCGTGGCTCTGGAAACACCATATATTTT
- | TRBJ1-4 | TRBV30 | - | 13 | CAWSVSGAEKLFF | TGTGCCTGGAGCGTTTCAGGGGCTGAAAAACTGTTTTTT
- | TRBJ1-5 | TRBV4-1 | - | 16 | CASSPRSDTVNQPQHF | TGCGCCAGCAGCCCACGGTCAGATACAGTTAATCAGCCCCAGCATTTT
TRBD1 | TRBJ1-2 | TRBV13 | - | 15 | CASSLVGQGSTGYTF | TGTGCCAGCAGCTTAGTCGGACAGGGTTCCACTGGCTACACCTTC
TRBD1 | TRBJ2-7 | TRBV6-6 | few | 14 | CASRRDRGAYEQYF | TGTGCCAGCAGGCGGGACAGGGGCGCCTACGAGCAGTACTTC
- | TRBJ1-5 | TRBV19 | - | 14 | CASSLQGGVQPQHF | TGTGCCAGTAGTTTACAGGGCGGTGTTCAGCCCCAGCATTTT
TRBD1 | TRBJ1-4 | TRBV7-8 | - | 15 | CASSLPTGNSEKLFF | TGTGCCAGCAGCCTCCCGACAGGGAACTCGGAAAAACTGTTTTTT
TRBD1 | TRBJ1-2 | TRBV5-6 | - | 15 | CASSLGDRGHYGYTF | TGTGCCAGCAGCTTGGGGGACAGGGGGCATTATGGCTACACCTTC
- | TRBJ2-7 | TRBV6-5 | - | 13 | CASRSPGGNEQYF | TGTGCCAGCAGATCCCCCGGGGGAAACGAGCAGTACTTC
- | TRBJ2-7 | TRBV12-2 | - | 15 | CASRLVKGSSYEQYF | TGTGCAAGTCGCTTAGTGAAGGGGAGCTCCTACGAGCAGTACTTC
TRBD1 | TRBJ2-7 | TRBV7-2 | - | 17 | CASSQHRDRESSYEQYF | TGTGCCAGCAGTCAGCACCGGGACAGGGAGAGCTCCTACGAGCAGTACTTC
- | TRBJ1-2 | TRBV20-1 | - | 11 | CSASPGRGYTF | TGCAGTGCTAGCCCTGGGCGCGGCTACACCTTC
- | TRBJ2-7 | TRBV5-4 | few | 14 | CASSSGRGPYEQYF | TGTGCCAGCAGCTCCGGGCGGGGGCCCTACGAGCAGTACTTC